Each of the 6 T cell receptor beta chains below was sequenced from the same sample in a study of blood T cell repertoires in COVID-19 (dated by TCRdb to the early 2020s). Library prep was done by the immunoSEQ multiplex PCR assay. TCRdb took this table from immuneACCESS and kept in-frame rearrangements with V and J called. Such tables lack part of the clones; where checked against another copy, unresolved V genes explain under half of the gap, and the rest is unexplained. Recorded for this sample are roughly 260,000 clones; about 89% of them occurred a single time. The biggest ten clones account for roughly 9.8% of the sample. The sequencing input was peripheral blood. Receptor source: a man in his forties or fifties who had recovered from COVID-19.

The chain carries TRBV27 and TRBJ2-3; 8 bases map to TRBD1. CDR1 is MNHEY, CDR2 SMNVEV, per germline (reference sequence). The CDR3 runs to 14 residues. V lost 5 bases, J lost 8 bases, and 9 bases stayed unmatched. CDR3 DNA sequence: TGTGCCAGCAGTCCGACAGGGGTCTATGGTACGCAGTATTTT. It yields the protein CASSPTGVYGTQYF.

The chain uses TRBV5-1 and TRBJ2-7; 15 nucleotides agree with TRBD2. Germline CDR1 reads SGHRS; CDR2 reads YFSETQ. The CDR3 extends over 17 amino acids. V shed 4 bases and J 10 bases; nucleotides not matched to a gene: 15. CDR3 nucleotide sequence: TGCGCCAGCAGCAGAGGACTAGCGGGAGGGCTTCGTACATTCCAGTACTTC. Its translation: CASSRGLAGGLRTFQYF.

The chain joins TRBV19 to TRBJ1-1; TRBD1 aligns across 9 bases. Germline-derived CDR1 and CDR2 are LNHDA and SQIVND (reference sequence). This CDR3 comprises 16 residues. Germline trimming cut 7 bases from V and 1 base from J; bases unmatched to any gene: 10. The CDR3 reads CASKPPGQGPNTEAFF. The CDR3 DNA is TGTGCCAGTAAACCTCCGGGACAGGGACCGAACACTGAAGCTTTCTTT. Complete variable domain (other parts from reference TRBV19 and TRBJ1-1): DGGITQSPKYLFRKEGQNVTLSCEQNLNHDAMYWYRQDPGQGLRLIYYSQIVNDFQKGDIAEGYSVSREKKESFPLTVTSAQKNPTAFYLCASKPPGQGPNTEAFFGQGTRLTVV.

This clone was observed a single time. V usage is TRBV27 and J usage is TRBJ2-3, with TRBD2 matching over 14 bases. The J segment lost 4 bases and the V segment lost 6 bases, leaving 9 bases of the junction unmatched. Per germline, CDR1 MNHEY and CDR2 SMNVEV (reference sequence). This CDR3 has 17 amino acids. The CDR3 sequence: CASRTLGTSGRADTQYF. The CDR3 nucleotides are TGTGCCAGCAGGACCCTCGGGACTAGCGGGAGAGCAGATACGCAGTATTTT.

This clone was counted a single time. This chain uses TRBV19 with TRBJ1-1, with D perhaps TRBD1 (5 bases). This CDR3 is 18 amino acids long. Trimming removed 1 base from V and 5 bases from J, with 23 bases in between. Looked up from germline, CDR1 is LNHDA and CDR2 is SQIVND (reference sequence). CDR3 bases: TGTGCCAGTAGTATAGTTTGGGGCAGGGCGGGGGAAGAAACTGAAGCTTTCTTT. Translating it yields CASSIVWGRAGEETEAFF.

The chain carries TRBV5-1 and TRBJ2-7; TRBD2 might be the D (6 bases). CDR3 length: 15 amino acids. CDR1 and CDR2 from the germline V gene are SGHRS and YFSETQ. The ends were cut back, 2 bases at V and 2 bases at J, with 14 bases in the middle. Written as DNA, the CDR3 is TGCGCCAGCAGCTTAGGTGGAGGGAGTCCCTACGAGCAGTACTTC. It yields the protein CASSLGGGSPYEQYF.